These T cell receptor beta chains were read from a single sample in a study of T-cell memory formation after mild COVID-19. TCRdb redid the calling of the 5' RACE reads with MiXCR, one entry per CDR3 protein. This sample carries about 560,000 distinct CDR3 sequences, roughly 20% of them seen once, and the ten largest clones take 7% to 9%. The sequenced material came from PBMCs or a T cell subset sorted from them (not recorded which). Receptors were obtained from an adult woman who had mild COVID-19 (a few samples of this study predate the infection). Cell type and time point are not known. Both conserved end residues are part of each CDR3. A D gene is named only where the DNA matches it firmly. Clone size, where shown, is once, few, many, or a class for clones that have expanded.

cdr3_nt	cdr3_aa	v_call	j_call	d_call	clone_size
TGCAGCGTCGGCGGGAGCTCCTACAATGAGCAGTTCTTC	CSVGGSSYNEQFF	TRBV29-1	TRBJ2-1	TRBD2	many
TGTGCCACCAGCGCGTTCGGCAGGAACAACTACGAGCAGTACTTC	CATSAFGRNNYEQYF	TRBV15	TRBJ2-7	NA	NA
TGTGCCAGCAGCACGGGACAGAAACATAGCACAGATACGCAGTATTTT	CASSTGQKHSTDTQYF	TRBV5-8	TRBJ2-3	TRBD1	NA
TGTGCCAGCAGCTTAGGCTCAGGTGGCGAGACCCAGTACTTC	CASSLGSGGETQYF	TRBV7-9	TRBJ2-5	NA	many
TGCGCCAGCAGGGGATGGGCGGGGGCCAACGTCCTGACTTTC	CASRGWAGANVLTF	TRBV5-1	TRBJ2-6	NA	NA
TGTGCCAGCAGTTACTCGTACGGAAACTATGGCTACACCTTC	CASSYSYGNYGYTF	TRBV6-5	TRBJ1-2	NA	few
TGTGCCAGCAGTCAAACTAGCGGGAGAACAGATACGCAGTATTTT	CASSQTSGRTDTQYF	TRBV7-8	TRBJ2-3	TRBD2	few
TGCGCCAGCAGCCCCTCTCTAAGGGAAATTTATGGCTACACCTTC	CASSPSLREIYGYTF	TRBV4-1	TRBJ1-2	NA	many
TGTGCCAGCAGGCCCCCTAGCGGGTCGAACACCGGGGAGCTGTTTTTT	CASRPPSGSNTGELFF	TRBV7-2	TRBJ2-2	TRBD2	NA
TGTGCCAGCAGCGGGAAAAGTCAGGCTCGGCCGCAGTTCTTC	CASSGKSQARPQFF	TRBV21-1	TRBJ2-1	NA	NA
TGTGCCAGCAGCTTAGTTGGTGCATCGTCCATCATCGGGCCCCAGCATTTT	CASSLVGASSIIGPQHF	TRBV7-2	TRBJ1-5	NA	NA
TGTGCCAGCAGCCGGGGGAACTCGGATGAAAAACTGTTTTTT	CASSRGNSDEKLFF	TRBV6-1	TRBJ1-4	NA	NA
TGCGCCAGCAAAGAGGACGGAAGCACAGATACGCAGTATTTT	CASKEDGSTDTQYF	TRBV10-2	TRBJ2-3	NA	NA
TGCAGTGCAACCTCAACAGGGGGCGCGAAAAACATTCAGTACTTC	CSATSTGGAKNIQYF	TRBV20-1	TRBJ2-4	TRBD1	NA
TGTGCCAGCAGCTTCACAGGGACTTTTTTTCCTGGGGCCAACGTCCTGACTTTC	CASSFTGTFFPGANVLTF	TRBV5-8	TRBJ2-6	NA	NA
TGTGCCGCAGCCCGGGACAGGGGTCACGAGCAGTACTTC	CAAARDRGHEQYF	TRBV10-3	TRBJ2-7	TRBD1	few
TGTGCCAGCAGTCCCGGTCCAGGGGTCGAGCAGTACTTC	CASSPGPGVEQYF	TRBV25-1	TRBJ2-7	NA	NA
TGCGCCAGCAGCTTGTCGGGACCCGGGACAGACTACGAGCAGTACTTC	CASSLSGPGTDYEQYF	TRBV5-1	TRBJ2-7	TRBD1	NA
TGCGCCAGCAGGGGGGGACCAAGCGGGGACTCCTACGAGCAGTACTTC	CASRGGPSGDSYEQYF	TRBV10-1	TRBJ2-7	TRBD2	NA
TGCAGTGCTAGAGATCCCGGGACTAGCCTCAATGAGCAGTTCTTC	CSARDPGTSLNEQFF	TRBV20-1	TRBJ2-1	TRBD2	few
TGTGCCAGCTTGAAGGCAGGGGCAGATACGCAGTATTTT	CASLKAGADTQYF	TRBV3-1	TRBJ2-3	NA	few
TGTGCCAGCAGCTTAGAGGGACGGTTCTACAATGAGCAGTTCTTC	CASSLEGRFYNEQFF	TRBV7-6	TRBJ2-1	NA	few
TGTGCCAGCAGTTTAAGACAGGGGGTGAACACTGAAGCTTTCTTT	CASSLRQGVNTEAFF	TRBV12-3/TRBV12-4	TRBJ1-1	TRBD1	many
TGCAGTGCTTCAGGCCACTCGACCACTGAAGCTTTCTTT	CSASGHSTTEAFF	TRBV20-1	TRBJ1-1	NA	NA
TGTGCCAGCTCACCAGCCTCCCCCGGACTAGCGGGAGTCAATGAGCAGTTCTTC	CASSPASPGLAGVNEQFF	TRBV18	TRBJ2-1	TRBD2	NA
TGTGCCAGCAGGGGGACAGGAATTGAAGCTTTCTTT	CASRGTGIEAFF	TRBV12-3/TRBV12-4	TRBJ1-1	TRBD1	NA
TGTGCCAGCAGCGGGACTAGCGGGAGTCTCCTTAGTGGAGTAGTCTCCACAGATACGCAGTATTTT	CASSGTSGSLLSGVVSTDTQYF	TRBV7-3	TRBJ2-3	TRBD2	NA
TGTGCCAGCACCTCCCGGGAGGGGCGTGAAACTGAAGCTTTCTTT	CASTSREGRETEAFF	TRBV12-3/TRBV12-4	TRBJ1-1	NA	few
TGTGCCAGCAGCGAGGGTGGGCCCGGGGGGCAGCCCCAGCATTTT	CASSEGGPGGQPQHF	TRBV7-9	TRBJ1-5	NA	NA
TGTGCCAGCAGTTTAGGGGGGGACAGGGCCCGTCGGCAGTACTTC	CASSLGGDRARRQYF	TRBV12-3/TRBV12-4	TRBJ2-7	TRBD1	many
TGTGCCAGCTCACCACCGGGACGGGAGTACAATGAGCAGTTCTTC	CASSPPGREYNEQFF	TRBV18	TRBJ2-1	NA	NA
TGTGCCAGCAAGGTTATCGAGTATTCACCCCTCCACTTT	CASKVIEYSPLHF	TRBV6-6	TRBJ1-6	NA	NA
TGTGCCAGCAGTTACGGGACAGTCCGGGAGACTGAAGCTTTCTTT	CASSYGTVRETEAFF	TRBV6-6	TRBJ1-1	TRBD1	NA
TGTGCCAGCAGCGTAACAACTAGCCACCGGAATGAGCAGTTCTTC	CASSVTTSHRNEQFF	TRBV9	TRBJ2-1	NA	few
TGTGCCAGCAGTTTATCGGGGACTAGCAATCAGCCCCAGCATTTT	CASSLSGTSNQPQHF	TRBV28	TRBJ1-5	NA	NA
TGTGCCAGCAGCCCGGACCTGGCCCGCTACACCTTC	CASSPDLARYTF	TRBV12-3/TRBV12-4	TRBJ1-2	NA	NA
TGTGCCAGCAGTGAGTTCGACAGGGGCTATGGCTACACCTTC	CASSEFDRGYGYTF	TRBV25-1	TRBJ1-2	TRBD1	NA
TGTGCCAGCAAGGAACCCGGGACAGGATGGAACGGGGATCAGCCCCAGCATTTT	CASKEPGTGWNGDQPQHF	TRBV12-3/TRBV12-4	TRBJ1-5	TRBD1	NA
TGCGCCAGCAGCTTGACAGGGACCCAAGAGACCCAGTACTTC	CASSLTGTQETQYF	TRBV5-1	TRBJ2-5	NA	many
TGTGCCAGCAGCTTTAAGGGAGGTCAGCCCCAGCATTTT	CASSFKGGQPQHF	TRBV7-9	TRBJ1-5	NA	NA
TGTGCCACCAGTGGTTATGGACGTGAGCAGTTCTTC	CATSGYGREQFF	TRBV24-1	TRBJ2-1	NA	few